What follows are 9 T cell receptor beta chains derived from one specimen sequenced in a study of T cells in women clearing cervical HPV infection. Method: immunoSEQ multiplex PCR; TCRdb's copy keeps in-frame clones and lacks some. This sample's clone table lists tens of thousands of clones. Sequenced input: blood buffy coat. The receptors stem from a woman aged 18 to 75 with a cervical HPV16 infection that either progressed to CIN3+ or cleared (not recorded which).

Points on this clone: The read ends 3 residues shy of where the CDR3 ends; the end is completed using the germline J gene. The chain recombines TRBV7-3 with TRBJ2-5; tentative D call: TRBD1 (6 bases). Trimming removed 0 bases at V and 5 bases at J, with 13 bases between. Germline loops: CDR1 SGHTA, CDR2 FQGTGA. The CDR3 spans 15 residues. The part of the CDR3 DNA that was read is TGTGCCAGCAGCTTAACGGCAGGGGAGAGGGAGACC. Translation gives CASSLTAGERET. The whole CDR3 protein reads CASSLTAGERETQYF.

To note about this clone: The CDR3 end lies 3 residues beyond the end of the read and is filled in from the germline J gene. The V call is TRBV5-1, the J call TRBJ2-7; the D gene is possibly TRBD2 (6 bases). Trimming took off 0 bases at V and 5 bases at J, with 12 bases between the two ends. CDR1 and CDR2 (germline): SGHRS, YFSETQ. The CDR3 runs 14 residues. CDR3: CASSLVRGGDEQYF. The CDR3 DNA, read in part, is TGCGCCAGCAGCTTGGTGAGGGGAGGCGACGAG.

The CDR3 reads CASLTLSEAFF. CDR3 DNA, as far as it was read: TGTGCCAGCCTGACTTTGTCTGAA. The chain is built from TRBV2 and TRBJ1-1; the D is unclear. The read terminates 3 residues before the CDR3 end, so the remaining end is supplied by the germline J gene. The CDR3 spans 11 residues. V was cut by 8 bases and J by 6 bases, with 10 bases left in between. In germline, CDR1 is SNHLY, CDR2 FYNNEI. Drawing the rest from reference TRBV2 and TRBJ1-1, the complete variable domain is EPEVTQTPSHQVTQMGQEVILRCVPISNHLYFYWYRQILGQKVEFLVSFYNNEISEKSEIFDDQFSVERPDGSNFTLKIRSTKLEDSAMYFCASLTLSEAFFGQGTRLTVV.

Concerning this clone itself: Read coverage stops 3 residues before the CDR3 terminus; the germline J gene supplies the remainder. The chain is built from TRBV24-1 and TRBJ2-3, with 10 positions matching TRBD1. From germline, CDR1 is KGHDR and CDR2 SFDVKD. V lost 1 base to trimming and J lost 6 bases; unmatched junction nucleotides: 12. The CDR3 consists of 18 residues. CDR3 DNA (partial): TGTGCCACCAGTGATTTTACGGGACAGGGGATCGACGGCGATACG. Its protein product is CATSDFTGQGIDGDT. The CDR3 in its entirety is CATSDFTGQGIDGDTQYF.

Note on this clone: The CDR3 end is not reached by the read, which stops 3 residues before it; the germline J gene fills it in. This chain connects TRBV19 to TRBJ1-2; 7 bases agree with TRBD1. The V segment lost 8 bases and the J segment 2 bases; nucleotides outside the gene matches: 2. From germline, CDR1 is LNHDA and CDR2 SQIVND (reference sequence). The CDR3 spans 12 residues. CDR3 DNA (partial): TGTGCCAGTCGGACAGGAAACTATGGC. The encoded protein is CASRTGNYG. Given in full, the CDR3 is CASRTGNYGYTF.

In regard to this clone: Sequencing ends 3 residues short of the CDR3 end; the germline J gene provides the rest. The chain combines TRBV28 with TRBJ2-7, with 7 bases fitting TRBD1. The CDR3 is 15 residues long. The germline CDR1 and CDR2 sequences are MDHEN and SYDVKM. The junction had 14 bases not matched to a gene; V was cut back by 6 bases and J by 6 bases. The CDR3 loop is CASRPRDRELAEQYF. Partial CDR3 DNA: TGTGCCAGCAGGCCGAGGGACAGAGAACTCGCCGAG.

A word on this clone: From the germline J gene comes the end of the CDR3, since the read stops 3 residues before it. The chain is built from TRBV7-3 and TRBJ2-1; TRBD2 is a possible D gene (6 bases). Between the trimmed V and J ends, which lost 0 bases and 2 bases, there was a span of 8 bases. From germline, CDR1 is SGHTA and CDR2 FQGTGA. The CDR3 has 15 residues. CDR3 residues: CASSLTGGTYNEQFF. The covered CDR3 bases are TGTGCCAGCAGCTTAACCGGGGGTACCTACAATGAG.

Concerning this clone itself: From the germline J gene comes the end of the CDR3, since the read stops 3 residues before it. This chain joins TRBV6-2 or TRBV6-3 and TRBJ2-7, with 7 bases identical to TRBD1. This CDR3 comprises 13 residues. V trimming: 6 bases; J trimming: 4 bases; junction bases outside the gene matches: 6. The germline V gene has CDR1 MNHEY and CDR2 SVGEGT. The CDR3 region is CASRGQVLYEQYF. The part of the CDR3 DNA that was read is TGTGCCAGCAGAGGACAGGTTTTGTACGAG.

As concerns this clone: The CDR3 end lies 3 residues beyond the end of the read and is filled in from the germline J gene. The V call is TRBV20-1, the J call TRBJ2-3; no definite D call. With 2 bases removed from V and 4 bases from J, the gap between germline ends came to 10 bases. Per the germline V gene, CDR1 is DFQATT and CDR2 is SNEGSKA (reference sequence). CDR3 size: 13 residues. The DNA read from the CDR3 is TGCAGTGCTAGACAATCTACCTCAGATACG. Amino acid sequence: CSARQSTSDT. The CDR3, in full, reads CSARQSTSDTQYF.